What follows are 25 T cell receptor beta chains derived from one specimen sequenced in a study of T cells in Graves' hyperthyroidism and ophthalmopathy. Amplified regions were TCR beta CDR3 sequences from RNA transcripts. TCR CDR3 underwent first-round RT-PCR with the HTBI primer set. TCRdb reprocessed the multiplex PCR reads with MiXCR, giving one entry per CDR3 protein. Seen here are more than 300,000 distinct CDR3 sequences, approximately 15% observed once, and the top ten hold about 10%. The sample comprised blood. These receptors all come from a woman aged 60-75 years with Graves' hyperthyroidism.

This clonotype was seen at least ten times. The chain carries TRBV27 and TRBJ2-3; tentatively, D is TRBD1 (6 bases). This CDR3 region has 15 residues. Germline values: CDR1 MNHEY, CDR2 SMNVEV (reference sequence). V shed 7 bases and J shed 2 bases, with 16 bases lying between them. The CDR3 here is CASNPDRTPTDTQYF. The CDR3 DNA follows: TGTGCCAGCAATCCAGACAGGACTCCCACAGATACGCAGTATTTT.

This clonotype came up a few times. V gene TRBV7-9 combines with J gene TRBJ1-2; D is ambiguous. V gave up 9 bases and J gave up 4 bases, with 15 bases separating them. Germline V lookup: CDR1 SEHNR, CDR2 FQNEAQ (reference sequence). This CDR3 comprises 13 residues. The CDR3 region has the DNA TGTGCCAGTCGGGTCCTAATAGGCTATGGCTACACCTTC. It specifies CASRVLIGYGYTF.

The gene calls are TRBV7-9 and TRBJ2-3; D remains unclear. V was shortened by 8 bases and J by 5 bases, with 8 bases between the two germline ends. The CDR3 is 11 amino acids. Germline values: CDR1 SEHNR, CDR2 FQNEAQ (reference sequence). In DNA, the CDR3 is TGTGCCAGCGAGAGCGTAGATACGCAGTATTTT. It encodes CASESVDTQYF.

The rearrangement links TRBV6-1 to TRBJ2-5; maybe TRBD1 (5 bases). Between the trimmed V and J ends, which lost 6 bases and 5 bases, there was a span of 16 bases. Germline loops: CDR1 MNHNS, CDR2 SASEGT. The CDR3 runs to 14 residues. The CDR3 protein is CASRERQNRETQYF. The CDR3 DNA sequence: TGTGCCAGCAGAGAAAGACAGAATAGGGAGACCCAGTACTTC.

In this sample, this clonotype turned up a few times. The chain recombines TRBV9 with TRBJ2-7, with 8 positions matching TRBD2. CDR3 length: 15 residues. Germline lookup yields CDR1 SGDLS and CDR2 YYNGEE. V shed 0 bases, J shed 3 bases, and the junction held 5 bases outside the gene matches. CDR3 DNA: TGTGCCAGCAGCGTAGGGGGCGGGAGGAGCTACGAGCAGTACTTC. It translates to CASSVGGGRSYEQYF.

This clonotype showed up many times. The V gene is TRBV12-3 or TRBV12-4, the J gene TRBJ1-1; D may be TRBD1 (5 bases). V lost 3 bases and J 6 bases, leaving 14 bases between the germline ends. The CDR3 spans 14 residues. In nucleotides, the CDR3 is TGTGCCAGCAGTTTCATACAGGAGGGACCTGAAGCTTTCTTT. Translating gives CASSFIQEGPEAFF.

In its sample, this clonotype was seen many times. The J gene is TRBJ2-1, the V gene TRBV12-3 or TRBV12-4; 9 bases line up with TRBD1. The CDR3 covers 14 residues. Losses at the gene ends were 6 bases for V and 8 bases for J; bases not matched to a gene: 8. The CDR3 sequence is CASSPGQGFDEQFF. The CDR3 DNA reads TGTGCCAGCAGCCCGGGACAGGGATTCGATGAGCAGTTCTTC.

This clonotype was recorded at least ten times. The J gene is TRBJ2-1, the V gene TRBV12-3 or TRBV12-4; TRBD1 matches 8 bases. The CDR3 runs to 15 residues. With 6 bases clipped from V and 3 bases from J, the junction kept 7 bases outside the gene matches. CDR3 sequence: CASRFDRGHYNEQFF. The CDR3 DNA sequence: TGTGCCAGCAGGTTCGACAGGGGACACTACAATGAGCAGTTCTTC.

This clonotype came up a few times. The rearrangement uses TRBV5-1 and TRBJ2-1; the match to TRBD2 covers 7 bases. Germline assignment: CDR1 SGHRS and CDR2 YFSETQ. The J segment lost 6 bases and the V segment lost 0 bases, leaving 9 bases of the junction unmatched. CDR3 size: 16 residues. The CDR3 nucleotides read TGCGCCAGCAGCTTGGAGCTAGCGGCCTGGAGCAATGAGCAGTTCTTC. This gives the protein CASSLELAAWSNEQFF.

This clonotype was seen many times. This chain uses TRBV27 with TRBJ1-5; D is possibly TRBD1 (5 bases). There are 16 residues in the CDR3. V was trimmed by 0 bases and J by 2 bases, leaving 11 bases between them. Per the germline V gene, CDR1 is MNHEY and CDR2 is SMNVEV (reference sequence). CDR3 protein: CASSLSYGDGNQPQHF. The CDR3 DNA sequence: TGTGCCAGCAGTTTATCCTACGGGGACGGCAATCAGCCCCAGCATTTT.

The chain joins TRBV3-1 to TRBJ1-1; D possibly corresponds to TRBD1 (5 bases). CDR1 is LGHDT and CDR2 is YNNKEL in the germline V gene (reference sequence). The CDR3 sequence is 13 residues long. Trimming shortened V by 3 bases and J by 4 bases, and 9 bases separated the two germline ends. CDR3 nucleotides: TGTGCCAGCAGCCACGGGGGGGGCACTGAAGCTTTCTTT. This sequence encodes CASSHGGGTEAFF.

This clonotype showed up many times. This sequence joins TRBV11-3 and TRBJ2-2; 7 nucleotides line up with TRBD1. CDR3 length: 14 amino acids. Germline values: CDR1 SGHNT, CDR2 YENEEA. The V and J ends lost 5 bases and 1 base, in that order; junction bases with no gene match: 1. Here the CDR3 reads CASSPGGNTGELFF. In DNA, the CDR3 is TGTGCCAGCAGCCCAGGGGGGAACACCGGGGAGCTGTTTTTT.

In this sample, this clonotype turned up many times. The J gene is TRBJ1-2, the V gene TRBV15; D is unclear. Germline assignment: CDR1 LNHNV and CDR2 YYDKDF (reference sequence). Trimming took 0 bases from V and 4 from J, leaving 9 bases between them. The CDR3 sequence is 14 residues long. CDR3 nucleotides: TGTGCCACCAGCAGAGATAGGGAGTTCTATGGCTACACCTTC. It codes for CATSRDREFYGYTF. Filled out from reference TRBV15 and TRBJ1-2, the complete variable domain reads DAMVIQNPRYQVTQFGKPVTLSCSQTLNHNVMYWYQQKSSQAPKLLFHYYDKDFNNEADTPDNFQSRRPNTSFCFLDIRSPGLGDTAMYLCATSRDREFYGYTFGSGTRLTVV.

This clonotype was detected many times. The chain recombines TRBV11-3 with TRBJ2-1, with TRBD2 identical over 11 bases. Germline V lookup: CDR1 SGHNT, CDR2 YENEEA. There are 15 residues in the CDR3. Trimming removed 1 base from V and 9 bases from J; junction bases left unmatched: 5. The chain's CDR3 is CASSLGLAGGSEQFF. The CDR3 DNA is TGTGCCAGCAGCTTAGGTCTAGCGGGAGGCAGTGAGCAGTTCTTC. The full variable domain, its missing parts supplied by reference TRBV11-3 and TRBJ2-1, is EAGVVQSPRYKIIEKKQPVAFWCNPISGHNTLYWYLQNLGQGPELLIRYENEEAVDDSQLPKDRFSAERLKGVDSTLKIQPAELGDSAVYLCASSLGLAGGSEQFFGPGTRLTVL.

Many counts were recorded for this clonotype. The chain recombines TRBV27 with TRBJ1-1, with 7 bases lining up with TRBD1. Germline V CDR1 and CDR2: MNHEY, SMNVEV (reference sequence). V dropped 4 bases and J dropped 1; count of bases not matched to a gene: 6. This CDR3 contains 15 residues. The CDR3 DNA reads TGTGCCAGCAGTTCCGGGACAGTGGGGAACACTGAAGCTTTCTTT. This translates into CASSSGTVGNTEAFF.

The chain joins TRBV10-3 to TRBJ2-7; 11 positions match TRBD2. Trimming removed 11 bases from V and 7 bases from J; junction bases left unmatched: 16. From germline, CDR1 is ENHRY and CDR2 SYGVKD. The CDR3 is 15 amino acids. DNA of the CDR3: TGTGCCGCTGGGACTAGCGGTGGGGACTACGGGGAGCAGTACTTC. Translated, it gives CAAGTSGGDYGEQYF.

The sample holds a few counts of this clonotype. The V gene is TRBV7-9, the J gene TRBJ2-7; TRBD2 aligns across 7 bases. Germline CDR1 is SEHNR and CDR2 is FQNEAQ (reference sequence). There are 15 residues in the CDR3. J lost 5 bases, V lost 3 bases, and 10 bases had no gene match. The CDR3 DNA sequence: TGTGCCAGCAGCTTGCGGGCGGGAGAGGTCCACGAGCAGTACTTC. Protein product: CASSLRAGEVHEQYF.

This clonotype has a handful of counts. The CDR3 DNA is TGTGCCAGCAGCCCCGCTAGCGGGAGGGCTGGTTACGAGCAGTACTTC. Amino acids: CASSPASGRAGYEQYF. The chain has TRBV6-2 or TRBV6-3 and TRBJ2-7, with TRBD2 matching over 12 bases. Trimming took 6 bases from V and 4 from J; bases not matched to a gene: 10. The CDR3 length is 16 residues. Per germline, CDR1 MNHEY and CDR2 SVGEGT.

This clonotype was detected ten times or more. V usage is TRBV28 and J usage is TRBJ2-5; 7 nucleotides line up with TRBD1. The V segment lost 7 bases and the J segment 2 bases; nucleotides outside the gene matches: 13. Germline V gives CDR1 MDHEN, CDR2 SYDVKM. The CDR3 contains 16 residues. The CDR3: CASTPFRDSIQETQYF. The CDR3 DNA follows: TGTGCCAGCACCCCCTTCCGGGACAGCATACAAGAGACCCAGTACTTC.

The table lists this clonotype with many counts. The rearrangement links TRBV20-1 to TRBJ1-6, with D uncertain. Germline CDR1 DFQATT, CDR2 SNEGSKA (reference sequence). The V gene lost 2 bases and the J gene lost 6 bases, with 14 bases spanning the gap. This CDR3 region has 15 residues. The CDR3 DNA reads TGCAGTGCTAGATGGCCTGGGCGGTTTAATTCACCCCTCCACTTT. It specifies CSARWPGRFNSPLHF.

This clonotype was seen more than once but under ten times. The V gene is TRBV20-1, the J gene TRBJ1-4, with D perhaps TRBD1 (5 bases). Per the germline V gene, CDR1 is DFQATT and CDR2 is SNEGSKA (reference sequence). Trimming removed 6 bases at V and 8 bases at J, with 16 bases between. The CDR3 runs to 13 residues. The CDR3 spells CSATDSLGEKLFF. The CDR3 DNA reads as TGCAGTGCGACCGACAGTTTAGGGGAAAAACTGTTTTTT.

At least ten counts were recorded for this clonotype. The CDR3 loop is CASSLGFTAGGHEQFF. As DNA, the CDR3 is TGCGCCAGCAGCTTGGGGTTTACAGCGGGAGGCCATGAGCAGTTCTTC. The J gene is TRBJ2-1, the V gene TRBV5-1; TRBD2 agrees at 9 bases. This CDR3 has 16 residues. The ends lost 0 bases at V and 8 bases at J; junction bases unmatched: 9. The germline V gene has CDR1 SGHRS and CDR2 YFSETQ.

This clonotype was seen ten or more times. The chain joins TRBV6-1 to TRBJ1-5; the D is unclear. V lost 6 bases and J lost 3, with 15 bases in between. The CDR3 runs to 15 residues. Germline-derived CDR1 and CDR2 are MNHNS and SASEGT. As DNA, the CDR3 is TGTGCCAGCAGCTCATTCGAAGGTCCCAATCAGCCCCAGCATTTT. Residues: CASSSFEGPNQPQHF.

In this sample, this clonotype turned up many times. This rearrangement joins TRBV28 to TRBJ1-1, with 8 bases aligning to TRBD1. Germline V gene lookup returns CDR1 MDHEN and CDR2 SYDVKM. V lost 7 bases, J lost 4 bases, and 5 bases stayed unmatched. The CDR3 covers 13 residues. The CDR3 nucleotides are TGTGCCAGCATAAGACAGGGGTTCACTGAAGCTTTCTTT. It codes for CASIRQGFTEAFF.

This clonotype was seen many times. The rearrangement links TRBV28 to TRBJ1-2; maybe TRBD1 (5 bases). The CDR3 length is 15 residues. The V end was cut by 5 bases, the J end by 4 bases, with 17 bases between. Germline V gene lookup returns CDR1 MDHEN and CDR2 SYDVKM. CDR3 nucleotides: TGTGCCAGCAGTCTTTCACCGGACACCTTCTATGGCTACACCTTC. Amino acids: CASSLSPDTFYGYTF.